What follows describes a single T cell receptor beta chain. Despite likely unrecorded immune exposures, the donors were nominally healthy at the time of sampling. The CDR3 consists of 12 residues. The germline V gene has CDR1 SGHNT and CDR2 YENEEA. V was clipped by 1 base and J by 10 bases, with 10 bases between them. The PCR contained 60 Vbeta and 13 Jbeta primers. The method was immunoSEQ multiplex PCR; TCRdb's version includes in-frame clones alone and lacks a portion of them. The top ten hold around 7% of the sample, which has about 160,000 clones, around three quarters seen once. This sample was taken from a study of cytomegalovirus exposure and HLA in healthy donors. Study in general: Findings of an earlier analysis included about 120 million unique TCR beta sequences from some 180 million T cells.

The material sequenced was PBMCs. The chain carries TRBV11-3 and TRBJ1-2; D may be TRBD1 (5 bases). This TCR was sampled from a man aged 40-55 years in good health and CMV-seropositive. CDR3: CASSLGGENYTF. The CDR3 DNA reads as TGTGCCAGCAGCTTAGGGGGCGAAAACTACACCTTC.